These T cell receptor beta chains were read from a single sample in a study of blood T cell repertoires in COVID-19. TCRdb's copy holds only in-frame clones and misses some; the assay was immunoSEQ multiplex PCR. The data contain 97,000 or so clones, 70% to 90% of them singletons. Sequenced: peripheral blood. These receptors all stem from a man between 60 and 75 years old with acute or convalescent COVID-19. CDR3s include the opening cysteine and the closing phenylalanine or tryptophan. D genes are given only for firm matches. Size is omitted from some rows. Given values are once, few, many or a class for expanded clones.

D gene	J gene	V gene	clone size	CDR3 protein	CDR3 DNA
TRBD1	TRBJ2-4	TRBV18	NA	CASSPKGGENIQYF	TGTGCCAGCTCACCGAAAGGGGGCGAAAACATTCAGTACTTC
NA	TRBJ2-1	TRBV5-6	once	CASSLASYNEQFF	TGTGCCAGCAGCTTGGCTTCCTACAATGAGCAGTTCTTC
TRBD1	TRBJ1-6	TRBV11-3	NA	CASSLGDRRVSPLHF	TGTGCCAGCAGCTTAGGGGACAGGAGGGTTTCACCCCTCCACTTT
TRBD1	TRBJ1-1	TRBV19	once	CASLTGGNRPEAFF	TGTGCCAGTCTGACAGGGGGAAACCGCCCTGAAGCTTTCTTT
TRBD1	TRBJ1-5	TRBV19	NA	CASSDRVNQPQHF	TGTGCCAGTTCTGACAGGGTCAATCAGCCCCAGCATTTT
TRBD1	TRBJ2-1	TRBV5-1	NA	CASSTRQGANEQFF	TGCGCCAGCAGCACACGACAGGGGGCTAATGAGCAGTTCTTC
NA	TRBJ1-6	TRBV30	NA	CAWSVQGDSPLHF	TGTGCCTGGAGTGTACAGGGCGATTCACCCCTCCACTTT
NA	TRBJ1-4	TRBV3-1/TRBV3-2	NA	CASSPYGFGEKLFF	TGTGCCAGCAGCCCCTACGGGTTCGGGGAAAAACTGTTTTTT
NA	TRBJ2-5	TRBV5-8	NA	CAGRDRIGETQYF	TGTGCCGGTCGAGACAGGATCGGGGAGACCCAGTACTTC
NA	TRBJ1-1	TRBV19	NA	CASSRTVMNTEAFF	TGTGCCAGCAGTCGGACAGTAATGAACACTGAAGCTTTCTTT
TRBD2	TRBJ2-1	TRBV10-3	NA	CAISRSSGRTYNEQFF	TGTGCCATCAGTCGATCGAGCGGGAGAACCTACAATGAGCAGTTCTTC
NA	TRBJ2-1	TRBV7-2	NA	CASSSPGPYNEQFF	TGTGCCAGCAGCTCACCGGGTCCCTACAATGAGCAGTTCTTC
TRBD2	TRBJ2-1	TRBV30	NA	CAWTRTGTSGHNEQFF	TGTGCCTGGACCCGTACCGGGACTAGCGGACACAATGAGCAGTTCTTC
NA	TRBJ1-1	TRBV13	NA	CASSHREIAPNTEAFF	TGTGCCAGCAGCCACAGGGAGATAGCACCGAACACTGAAGCTTTCTTT
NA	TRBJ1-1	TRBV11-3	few	CASSLDDSSNTEAFF	TGTGCCAGCAGCTTAGATGACAGTTCGAACACTGAAGCTTTCTTT
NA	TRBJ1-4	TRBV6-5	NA	CASSSLGGRLFF	TGTGCCAGCAGTTCTCTAGGGGGACGGTTGTTTTTT
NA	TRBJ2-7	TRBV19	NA	CASSSGARYEQYF	TGTGCCAGTAGCTCAGGGGCGAGGTACGAGCAGTACTTC
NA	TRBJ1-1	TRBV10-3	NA	CAIKSDSGDTEAFF	TGTGCCATCAAATCAGACTCCGGGGACACTGAAGCTTTCTTT
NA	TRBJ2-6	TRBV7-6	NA	CASSSPRGGSGANVLTF	TGTGCCAGCAGCTCCCCCCGGGGAGGATCTGGGGCCAACGTCCTGACTTTC
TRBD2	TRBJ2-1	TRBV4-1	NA	CASSQAAETSPRMFF	TGCGCCAGCAGCCAGGCCGCTGAGACTAGCCCTCGGATGTTCTTC
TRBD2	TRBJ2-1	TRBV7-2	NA	CASSPFREDFNEQFF	TGTGCCAGCAGCCCCTTCCGGGAGGACTTCAATGAGCAGTTCTTC